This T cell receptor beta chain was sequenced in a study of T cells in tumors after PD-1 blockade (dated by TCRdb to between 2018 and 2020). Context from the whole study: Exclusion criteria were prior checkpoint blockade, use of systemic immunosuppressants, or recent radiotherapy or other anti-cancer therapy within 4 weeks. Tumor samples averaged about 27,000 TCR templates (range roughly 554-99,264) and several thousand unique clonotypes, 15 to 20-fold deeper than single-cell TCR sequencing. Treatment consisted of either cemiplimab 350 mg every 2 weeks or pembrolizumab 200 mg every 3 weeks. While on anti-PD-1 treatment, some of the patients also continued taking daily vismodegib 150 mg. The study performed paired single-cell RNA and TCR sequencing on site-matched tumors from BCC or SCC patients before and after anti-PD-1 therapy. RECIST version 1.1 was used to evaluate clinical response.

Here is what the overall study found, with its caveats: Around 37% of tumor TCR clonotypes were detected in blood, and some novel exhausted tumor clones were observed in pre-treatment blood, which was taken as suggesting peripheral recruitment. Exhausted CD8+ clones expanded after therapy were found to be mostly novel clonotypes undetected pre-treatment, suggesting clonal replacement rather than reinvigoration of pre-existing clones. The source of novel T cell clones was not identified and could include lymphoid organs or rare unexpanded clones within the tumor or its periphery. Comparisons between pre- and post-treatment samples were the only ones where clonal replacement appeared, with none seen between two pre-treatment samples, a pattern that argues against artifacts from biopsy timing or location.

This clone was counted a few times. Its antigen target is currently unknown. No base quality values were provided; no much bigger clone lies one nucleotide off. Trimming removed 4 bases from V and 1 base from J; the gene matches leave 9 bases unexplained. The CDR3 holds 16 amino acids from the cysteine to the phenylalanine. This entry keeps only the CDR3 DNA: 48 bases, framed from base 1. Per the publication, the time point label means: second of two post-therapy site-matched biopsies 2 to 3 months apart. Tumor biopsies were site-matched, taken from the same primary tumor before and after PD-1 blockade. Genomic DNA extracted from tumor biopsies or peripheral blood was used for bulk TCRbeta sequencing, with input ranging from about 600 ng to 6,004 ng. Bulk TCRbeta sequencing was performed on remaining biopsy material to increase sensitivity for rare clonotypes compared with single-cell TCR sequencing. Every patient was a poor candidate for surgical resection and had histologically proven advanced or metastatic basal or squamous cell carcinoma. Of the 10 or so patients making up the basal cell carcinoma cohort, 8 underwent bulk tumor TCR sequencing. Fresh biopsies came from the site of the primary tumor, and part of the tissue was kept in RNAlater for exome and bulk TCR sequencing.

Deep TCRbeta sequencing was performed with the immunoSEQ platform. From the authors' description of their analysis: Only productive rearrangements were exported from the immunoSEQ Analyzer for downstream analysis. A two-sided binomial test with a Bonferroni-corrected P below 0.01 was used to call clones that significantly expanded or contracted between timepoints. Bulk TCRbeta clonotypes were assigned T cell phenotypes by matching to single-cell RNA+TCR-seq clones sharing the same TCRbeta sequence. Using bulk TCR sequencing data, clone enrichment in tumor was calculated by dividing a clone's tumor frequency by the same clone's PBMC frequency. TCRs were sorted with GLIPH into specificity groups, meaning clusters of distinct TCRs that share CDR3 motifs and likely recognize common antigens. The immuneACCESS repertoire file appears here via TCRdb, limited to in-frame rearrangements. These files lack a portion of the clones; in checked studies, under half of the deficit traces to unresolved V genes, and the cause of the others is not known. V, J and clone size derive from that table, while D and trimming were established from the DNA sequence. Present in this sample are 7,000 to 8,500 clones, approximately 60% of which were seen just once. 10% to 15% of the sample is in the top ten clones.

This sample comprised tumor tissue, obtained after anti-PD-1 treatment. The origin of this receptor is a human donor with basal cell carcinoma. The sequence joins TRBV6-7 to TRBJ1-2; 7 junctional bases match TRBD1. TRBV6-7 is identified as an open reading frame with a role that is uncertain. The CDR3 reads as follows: CASSWNRGPLNYGYTF. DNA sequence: TGTGCCAGCAGTTGGAACAGGGGCCCCCTTAACTATGGCTACACCTTC.